This T cell receptor beta chain is from a study of blood T cell repertoires in COVID-19. Across the whole study: COVID-19 samples, acute and convalescent, were from the United States, Italy and Spain. PBMCs, B-cell-depleted T cells, or T cells were the source of the cDNA or gDNA that made up the material.

The CDR3 is 14 residues long. Germline loops: CDR1 MNHEY, CDR2 SVGAGI. The V end lost 6 bases, the J end lost 4 bases, and 15 bases lay between the germline ends. Per the original data handling: Cell counts per sample came from amplifying reference gene primers. Produced via immunoSEQ multiplex PCR; TCRdb's table is partial and in-frame only. V and J calls and clone size come straight from that table; D and trimming were deduced from the DNA. The repertoire holds around 63,000 clones, with around four fifths as singletons. The clonotype originates from a woman in her 70s with acute or convalescent COVID-19. The chain is built from TRBV6-5 and TRBJ1-1; D perhaps matches TRBD1 (5 bases). The specimen was peripheral blood. CDR3 in amino acids: CASSLLGGFTEAFF. In nucleotides, the CDR3 is TGTGCCAGCAGCCTCCTCGGGGGGTTCACTGAAGCTTTCTTT.